Shown below are 11 T cell receptor beta chains from a single sample sequenced in a study of spatial heterogeneity in lung cancer. General study findings and limits: For expanded intratumoral alpha and beta TCRs, counts tracked tumor mutation counts.

Antigens for these TCRs are unknown. Time point in this sample: sample taken at primary tumor resection. TCRdb re-analysed the 5' RACE reads in MiXCR, keeping a single row per CDR3 protein. The table has about 2,800 distinct CDR3 sequences, about 53% seen once. This material consisted of lung tumor tissue, taken at surgery. The receptors originated from a male donor with early-stage non-small cell lung cancer.

A word on this clonotype: Within a library made for alpha chains, this beta chain is off target, and its count is uninformative. This CDR3 reads CASSSYNEQFF. The DNA of the CDR3 is TGCGCCAGCAGCTCATACAATGAGCAGTTCTTC. This sequence joins TRBV5-1 and TRBJ2-1; unclear D gene. This CDR3 comprises 11 residues. Looked up from germline, CDR1 is SGHRS and CDR2 is YFSETQ. V was pared by 3 bases and J by 4 bases, with 2 bases between.

Details on this clonotype: The size of this beta chain means little, since it is a stray read in a library made for alpha chains. The J gene is TRBJ1-4, the V gene TRBV2; a possible D gene is TRBD1 (6 bases). Germline lookup yields CDR1 SNHLY and CDR2 FYNNEI. The CDR3 extends over 13 amino acids. V was cut by 11 bases and J by 4 bases, with 14 bases left in between. The CDR3 DNA follows: TGTGCCGGCTCCCAGGACAGTAATGAAAAACTGTTTTTT. This sequence encodes CAGSQDSNEKLFF.

With regard to this clonotype: The library was built for alpha chains, so this beta chain is an off-target read and its size means little. This chain links TRBV30 with TRBJ1-5, with TRBD1 identical over 7 bases. CDR3 length: 15 amino acids. The V gene's germline CDR1 is GTSNPN and CDR2 SVGIG (reference sequence). After removal of 0 bases from V and 3 bases from J, the junction contained 5 bases not matched to a gene. CDR3 protein: CAWSVLTGPNQPQHF. The CDR3 DNA sequence: TGTGCCTGGAGTGTATTGACAGGGCCCAATCAGCCCCAGCATTTT.

On this clonotype: This beta chain came through as a stray read in a library set up for alpha chains, and its size says little. The chain links TRBV5-4 to TRBJ2-7; no firm D call. With 6 bases removed from V and 4 bases from J, the gap between germline ends came to 11 bases. Germline V gene sequence: CDR1 SGHNT, CDR2 YYREEE (reference sequence). The CDR3 has 12 amino acids. The CDR3 is CASIPRGYEQYF. The CDR3 bases are TGTGCCAGCATCCCCCGTGGGTACGAGCAGTACTTC.

This clonotype is labeled medium-sized. With the library built for alpha chains, this beta chain is off target and its frequency is not meaningful. The chain recombines TRBV14 with TRBJ2-3; unclear D gene. The CDR3 sequence is 12 residues long. Germline values: CDR1 SGHDN, CDR2 FVKESK. V lost 1 base to trimming and J lost 9 bases, with 8 bases between them. This chain's CDR3 is CASSQVPDTQYF. The DNA for the CDR3 is TGTGCCAGCAGCCAAGTCCCCGACACGCAGTATTTT.

This clonotype was found a few times. This beta chain represents an off-target read in a library built for alpha chains; its size is of limited meaning. The rearrangement uses TRBV4-1 and TRBJ2-7, with 11 nucleotides matching TRBD2. V lost 4 bases and J lost 4; bases outside the gene matches: 15. CDR1 and CDR2 (germline): MGHRA, YSYEKL. CDR3 length equals 18 residues. CDR3 protein: CASSRTSGGVDFRYEQYF. CDR3 in DNA: TGCGCCAGCAGCCGAACTAGCGGGGGAGTCGATTTTAGGTACGAGCAGTACTTC.

By sample fraction, this clonotype is medium-sized. This beta chain lies outside the target of a library built for alpha chains; its clone size means little. V and J are TRBV20-1 and TRBJ2-1, with 11 bases that match TRBD2. The ends lost 0 bases at V and 7 bases at J; junction bases unmatched: 11. The CDR3 extends over 17 amino acids. Germline lookup yields CDR1 DFQATT and CDR2 SNEGSKA (reference sequence). CDR3 region: CSAREGPLAGEGNEQFF. CDR3 in DNA: TGCAGTGCTAGAGAGGGCCCACTAGCGGGAGAAGGGAATGAGCAGTTCTTC.

Concerning this clonotype: Given a much more abundant clone one base away, this may be a read error. Since it is a stray read in a library aimed at alpha chains, this beta chain has a size that is not meaningful. CDR3 sequence: CASSHGPQNIQYF. CDR3 nucleotides: TGCGCCAGCAGCCACGGGCCCCAAAACATTCAGTACTTC. The chain employs TRBV4-1 and TRBJ2-4; unclear D gene. Trimming stripped 3 bases from V and 5 bases from J, with 8 bases between. CDR3 length equals 13 residues. Germline values: CDR1 MGHRA, CDR2 YSYEKL.

This clonotype was observed many times. This beta chain appears as a stray read in a library generated for alpha chains; its size is not informative. The chain couples TRBV28 to TRBJ2-7; a weak D match, TRBD2 (5 bases). The germline CDR1 and CDR2 sequences are MDHEN and SYDVKM. V lost 3 bases and J lost 0, with 9 bases in between. This CDR3 has 14 amino acids. The CDR3 DNA is TGTGCCAGCAGTTTCCGAGGGATCTCCTACGAGCAGTACTTC. Its protein is CASSFRGISYEQYF.

Regarding this clonotype: A library prepared for alpha chains yielded this beta chain as an off-target read; its size is of little meaning. The chain carries TRBV11-2 and TRBJ2-7; D perhaps matches TRBD2 (6 bases). The germline V gene encodes CDR1 SGHAT and CDR2 FQNNGV. Trimming removed 6 bases at V and 1 base at J, with 13 bases between. The CDR3 is made up of 14 amino acids. The CDR3 coding sequence is TGTGCCAGCAGTCCCCATAGCGGATCCTACGAGCAGTACTTC. Its translation is CASSPHSGSYEQYF.

This clonotype ranks as medium-sized (0.01 to 0.1%). This beta chain appears as a stray read in a library generated for alpha chains; its size is not informative. The gene calls are TRBV20-1 and TRBJ1-4; 12 positions match TRBD1. Germline V gives CDR1 DFQATT, CDR2 SNEGSKA (reference sequence). The CDR3 loop spans 20 amino acids. With V trimmed by 5 bases and J by 8 bases, 24 bases remained unmatched. This CDR3 is CSAYRPGTGGEASGYEKLFF. The CDR3, as DNA: TGCAGTGCTTATCGTCCCGGGACAGGGGGCGAGGCTTCAGGTTACGAAAAACTGTTTTTT.